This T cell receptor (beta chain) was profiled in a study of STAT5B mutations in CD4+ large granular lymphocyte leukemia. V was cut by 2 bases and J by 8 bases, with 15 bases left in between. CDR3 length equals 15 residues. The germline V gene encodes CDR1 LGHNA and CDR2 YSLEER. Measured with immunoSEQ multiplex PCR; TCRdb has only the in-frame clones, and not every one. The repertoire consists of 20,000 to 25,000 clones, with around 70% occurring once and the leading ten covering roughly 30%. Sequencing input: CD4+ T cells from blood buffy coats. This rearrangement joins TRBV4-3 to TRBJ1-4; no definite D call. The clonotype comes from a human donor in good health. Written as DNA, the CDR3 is TGCGCCAGCAGCCAATCTCGCGTCCAGAGGGAAAAACTGTTTTTT. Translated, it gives CASSQSRVQREKLFF.